This T cell receptor (beta chain) was retrieved from a study of prognosis after radiotherapy for stage I lung cancer. Study outcomes and limitations: Post-treatment Shannon entropy following stereotactic body radiation therapy was lower among patients who developed distant metastases. Following stereotactic body radiation therapy, unique TCR clone counts fell, with a median of around 10,000 versus 6,900.

This clonotype was detected ten times or more. Its target is not known. Genomic DNA was the source, and TCR beta CDR3 was amplified from it by two-round multiplex PCR. Gene-specific primers for each TRBV and TRBJ gene drove first-round PCR. TCRdb redid the calling of the multiplex PCR reads with MiXCR, one entry per CDR3 protein. The sample lists around 26,000 distinct CDR3 sequences; approximately 40% were seen once. The J segment lost 2 bases and the V segment lost 3 bases, leaving 5 bases of the junction unmatched. The CDR3 length is 15 residues. Germline loops: CDR1 ENHRY, CDR2 SYGVKD. The J gene is TRBJ2-3, the V gene TRBV10-3; 7 positions match TRBD2. The sequence derives from a donor of 50 years or more with non-small cell lung cancer. The sample in question was PBMCs, obtained before or after stereotactic body radiation therapy (not recorded which). CDR3 coding DNA: TGTGCCATCAGTGAAAGGGCGGGAGACACAGATACGCAGTATTTT. This encodes CAISERAGDTDTQYF.